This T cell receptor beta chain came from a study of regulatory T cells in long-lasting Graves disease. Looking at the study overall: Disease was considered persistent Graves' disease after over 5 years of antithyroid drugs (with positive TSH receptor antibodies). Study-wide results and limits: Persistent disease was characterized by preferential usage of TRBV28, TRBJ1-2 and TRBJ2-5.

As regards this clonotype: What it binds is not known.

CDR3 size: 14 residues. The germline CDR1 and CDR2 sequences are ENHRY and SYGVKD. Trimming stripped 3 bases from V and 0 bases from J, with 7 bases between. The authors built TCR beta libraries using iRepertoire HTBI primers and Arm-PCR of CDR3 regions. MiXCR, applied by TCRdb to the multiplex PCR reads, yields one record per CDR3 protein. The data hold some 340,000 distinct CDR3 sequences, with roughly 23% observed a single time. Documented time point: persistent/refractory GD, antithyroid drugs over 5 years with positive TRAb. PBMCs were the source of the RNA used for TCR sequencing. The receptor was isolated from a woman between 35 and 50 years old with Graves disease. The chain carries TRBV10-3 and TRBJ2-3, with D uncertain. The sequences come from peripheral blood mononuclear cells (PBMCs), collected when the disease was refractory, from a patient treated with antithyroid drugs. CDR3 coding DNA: TGTGCCATCAGTGACCCTTCTAGCACAGATACGCAGTATTTT. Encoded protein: CAISDPSSTDTQYF.